The T cell receptor beta chain under discussion was sequenced for a study of monozygotic twins with inflammatory bowel disease. Germline V gene lookup returns CDR1 MNHEY and CDR2 SMNVEV (reference sequence). The CDR3 runs to 14 residues. TCRdb re-called the 5' RACE reads and gives one entry per CDR3 protein, without DNA. The sample has more than 300,000 distinct CDR3 sequences, and its top ten clones hold 2.5% to 3%. The J gene is TRBJ1-2, the V gene TRBV27. The sample taken for sequencing was blood. The TCR comes from a human donor with ulcerative colitis or Crohn's disease, or a healthy co-twin of an affected twin (not recorded which). The CDR3 loop reads CASSFGPALGGYTF.